The present TCR beta chain was sequenced within a study of OX40 agonist ivuxolimab in advanced cancers. Study as a whole: The mean age was roughly 60 years, ranging from 23 to 79, with around four fifths of participants male. Around 40% of patients had received prior checkpoint inhibitor therapy.

The study's findings and limits: Compared with CD4+, CD8+ T cells on average had more expanded clones.

Germline CDR1 and CDR2: MNHEY and SVGAGI. V lost 5 bases and J lost 3, with 13 bases in between. The CDR3 loop spans 14 amino acids. The sampling schedule covered blood at baseline, cycle 4 day 1, and cycle 7 day 1. Sequencing was performed with immunoSEQ multiplex PCR; in TCRdb, only in-frame clones are kept and a portion is missing. The sample records roughly 30,000 clones, 75% to 90% being singletons. On this clone: As yet, its antigen is unknown.

Source: CD4+ or CD8+ T cells sorted from blood, taken in a trial of the OX40 agonist ivuxolimab. This chain uses TRBV6-5 with TRBJ1-2, with a weak D call TRBD1 (5 bases). This TCR was sampled from an adult with an advanced solid tumor such as melanoma, head and neck, liver or kidney cancer. CDR3 protein: CASSPTAGYYGYTF. The CDR3 nucleotides are TGTGCCAGCAGTCCGACAGCAGGCTACTATGGCTACACCTTC.